A single sample gave rise to the 24 T cell receptor beta chains below, sequenced in a study of T cells after yellow fever vaccination (dated by TCRdb to the late 2010s). What this sample's treatment or condition label stands for: live attenuated yellow fever vaccine strain. The protocol used for the library was 5' RACE. The run used an Illumina NovaSeq 6000. TCRdb itself trimmed the public reads at Q25 with fastp, ran MiXCR and retained productive beta chains. Each record represents a unique CDR3 protein, reported with the most common genes and DNA among its rows. The sample data list about 300,000 distinct CDR3 sequences, and 7.5% to 9% of these were observed just once. Of the sample, about 3.7% is held by the ten largest clones. Sequences were derived from CD4+ T cells sorted from PBMCs, sampled 5 days after the yellow fever booster vaccination. The receptors come from a man between 18 and 35 years old who received the YFV17D yellow fever vaccine.

In this sample, this clonotype turned up a few times. This chain uses TRBV4-3 with TRBJ1-2; TRBD1 is a possible D gene (5 bases). The V gene lost 0 bases and the J gene lost 8 bases, with 13 bases spanning the gap. The CDR3 is made up of 14 amino acids. Looked up from germline, CDR1 is LGHNA and CDR2 is YSLEER. DNA of the CDR3: TGCGCCAGCAGCCAAGATTCCCAGGGCCTGGGCTACACCTTC. This translates into CASSQDSQGLGYTF.

This clonotype was detected a few times. The chain links TRBV20-1 to TRBJ1-1; 9 bases line up with TRBD1. The V gene's germline CDR1 is DFQATT and CDR2 SNEGSKA (reference sequence). Trimming at V came to 5 bases and at J to 9 bases, leaving 10 bases not matched to a gene. The CDR3 has 13 amino acids. The CDR3 DNA follows: TGCAGTGCTCCAATTCCGGGACAGGGACAAGCTTTCTTT. Its protein is CSAPIPGQGQAFF.

The chain carries TRBV5-6 and TRBJ2-3, with 11 bases aligning to TRBD2. The CDR3 runs to 19 residues. Trimming removed 4 bases from V and 5 bases from J; junction bases left unmatched: 18. Germline lookup yields CDR1 SGHDT and CDR2 YYEEEE. The CDR3 bases are TGTGCCAGCAGCCCTGGATCTAGCGGGGGGCCGAAAGGACGAGATACGCAGTATTTT. Encoded protein: CASSPGSSGGPKGRDTQYF.

The rearrangement uses TRBV7-9 and TRBJ1-4; no clear D. The V gene lost 5 bases and the J gene lost 0 bases, with 13 bases spanning the gap. Germline V gene data show CDR1 as SEHNR and CDR2 as FQNEAQ (reference sequence). This CDR3 region has 16 residues. The CDR3 reads CASSRLSAATNEKLFF. Here the CDR3 DNA reads TGTGCCAGCAGCCGCCTTAGTGCTGCAACTAATGAAAAACTGTTTTTT.

The rearrangement links TRBV30 to TRBJ1-2, with 12 bases lining up with TRBD1. There are 15 residues in the CDR3. The V segment lost 3 bases and the J segment 5 bases; nucleotides outside the gene matches: 7. Germline CDR1 is GTSNPN and CDR2 is SVGIG (reference sequence). The DNA for the CDR3 is TGTGCCTGGAGGTCTCCGGGACAGGGGGCATATGGCTACACCTTC. Translation gives CAWRSPGQGAYGYTF.

The J gene is TRBJ2-7, the V gene TRBV5-1, with unresolved D. CDR1 SGHRS and CDR2 YFSETQ come from the germline V gene. Trimming pared 3 bases from V and 3 bases from J, leaving 10 bases between. The CDR3 sequence is 13 residues long. The DNA of the CDR3 is TGCGCCAGCAGCTCCCTCCCCAGCTACGAGCAGTACTTC. Translating it yields CASSSLPSYEQYF.

The sample holds a few counts of this clonotype. The chain combines TRBV24-1 with TRBJ2-3; maybe TRBD2 (6 bases). Germline V gene sequence: CDR1 KGHDR, CDR2 SFDVKD. This CDR3 region has 13 residues. The V end was cut by 5 bases, the J end by 2 bases, with 7 bases between. CDR3 coding DNA: TGTGCCACCAGTGCGGGAGCCACAGATACGCAGTATTTT. It codes for CATSAGATDTQYF.

This clonotype was seen a few times. This chain links TRBV20-1 with TRBJ2-5, with a weak D call TRBD1 (5 bases). Trimming left V 1 base short and J 2 bases short, with 11 bases between. The length of the CDR3 is 14 residues. Germline assignment: CDR1 DFQATT and CDR2 SNEGSKA (reference sequence). The CDR3 coding sequence is TGCAGTGCTAGAGGCAGGGTGGAGCAAGAGACCCAGTACTTC. Its protein product is CSARGRVEQETQYF.

Many counts were recorded for this clonotype. V gene TRBV7-9 combines with J gene TRBJ1-5; no clear D gene. The CDR3 is made up of 14 amino acids. In germline, CDR1 is SEHNR, CDR2 FQNEAQ (reference sequence). Trimming took 6 bases from V and 1 from J, leaving 10 bases between them. The CDR3 nucleotides are TGTGCCAGCAGTCAATCGGGAAGCAATCAGCCCCAGCATTTT. This translates into CASSQSGSNQPQHF.

This clonotype occurred a few times. This chain's CDR3 is CASSYFNRQGVNEQFF. The CDR3 DNA is TGTGCCAGCAGTTATTTTAATCGGCAGGGGGTCAATGAGCAGTTCTTC. The chain uses TRBV6-5 and TRBJ2-1, with 7 nucleotides matching TRBD1. The V segment lost 3 bases and the J segment 6 bases; nucleotides outside the gene matches: 11. CDR3 size: 16 residues. CDR1 is MNHEY, CDR2 SVGAGI, per germline.

In its sample, this clonotype was seen a few times. This rearrangement joins TRBV7-6 to TRBJ1-3; D ambiguous. This CDR3 comprises 15 residues. Germline V lookup: CDR1 SGHVS, CDR2 FNYEAQ. Trimming pared 0 bases from V and 2 bases from J, leaving 8 bases between. In DNA, the CDR3 is TGTGCCAGCAGCTTAGCGCCAGAAACTGGAAACACCATATATTTT. As protein: CASSLAPETGNTIYF.

This clonotype was seen more than once but under ten times. The chain links TRBV4-2 to TRBJ2-3; 7 positions agree with TRBD2. This CDR3 is built from 16 residues. V dropped 0 bases and J dropped 0; count of bases not matched to a gene: 3. The germline gives CDR1 LGHNA, CDR2 YNFKEQ. In DNA form, the CDR3 reads TGTGCCAGCAGCCAAGAGGGCGGGGGTAGCACAGATACGCAGTATTTT. Encoded protein: CASSQEGGGSTDTQYF.

The chain carries TRBV9 and TRBJ2-5, with TRBD2 matching over 8 bases. Germline CDR1 and CDR2: SGDLS and YYNGEE. The CDR3 totals 14 residues. Losses at the gene ends were 1 base for V and 1 base for J; bases not matched to a gene: 0. CDR3 in amino acids: CASSVSGGQETQYF. CDR3 in DNA: TGTGCCAGCAGCGTAAGCGGGGGCCAAGAGACCCAGTACTTC.

This clonotype was detected many times. The rearrangement links TRBV6-2 or TRBV6-3 to TRBJ1-5; maybe TRBD1 (5 bases). Between the trimmed V and J ends, which lost 1 base and 3 bases, there was a span of 22 bases. Germline CDR1 is MNHEY and CDR2 is SVGEGT. The CDR3 runs to 19 residues. The CDR3 region is CASSYYFGGTKNFNQPQHF. The CDR3 nucleotides read TGTGCCAGCAGTTACTACTTTGGGGGAACGAAGAACTTCAATCAGCCCCAGCATTTT.

The chain is built from TRBV29-1 and TRBJ2-5; the D gene is possibly TRBD1 (6 bases). The V gene's germline CDR1 is SQVTM and CDR2 ANQGSEA. The V end was cut by 7 bases, the J end by 2 bases, with 17 bases between. The CDR3 extends over 14 amino acids. In DNA form, the CDR3 reads TGCAGCGCCTCGCCGGGGACACGTCAAGAGACCCAGTACTTC. Protein: CSASPGTRQETQYF.

This clonotype was seen at least ten times. The chain joins TRBV10-1 to TRBJ2-3; D unclear. There are 11 residues in the CDR3. Germline CDR1 and CDR2: WNHNN and SYGVQD (reference sequence). Trimming took off 7 bases at V and 2 bases at J, with 4 bases between the two ends. The CDR3 protein is CASKDTDTQYF. The DNA of the CDR3 is TGCGCCAGCAAGGACACAGATACGCAGTATTTT.

The chain is built from TRBV5-1 and TRBJ1-2, with D possibly TRBD1 on 5 matching bases. The germline V and J ends were trimmed by 8 bases and 5 bases, with 19 bases remaining between them. Germline-derived CDR1 and CDR2 are SGHRS and YFSETQ. The CDR3 consists of 14 residues. DNA of the CDR3: TGCGCCAGTCGAGGGGAAGCAAACACGTATGGCTACACCTTC. It codes for CASRGEANTYGYTF.

The chain uses TRBV7-2 and TRBJ1-1; unclear D gene. Germline CDR1 and CDR2: SGHTA and FQGNSA. V was clipped by 5 bases and J by 0 bases, with 13 bases between them. The length of the CDR3 is 15 residues. The CDR3, as DNA: TGTGCCAGCAGCCCCCGGATGGTGATGAACACTGAAGCTTTCTTT. The encoded protein is CASSPRMVMNTEAFF.

This clonotype came up a few times. The chain couples TRBV12-3 or TRBV12-4 to TRBJ2-1; TRBD2 agrees at 9 bases. This CDR3 is 15 amino acids long. V was pared by 6 bases and J by 5 bases, with 8 bases of the junction left unmatched. Here the CDR3 reads CASSRFRTSDNEQFF. CDR3 DNA sequence: TGTGCCAGCAGCAGGTTCAGGACTAGCGACAATGAGCAGTTCTTC.

This clonotype was recorded at least ten times. This chain uses TRBV18 with TRBJ1-2; unclear D gene. The CDR3 has 13 amino acids. V lost 6 bases and J 6 bases, leaving 14 bases between the germline ends. Germline values: CDR1 KGHSH, CDR2 LQKENI. As DNA, the CDR3 is TGTGCCAGCTCCCAACAGAGTGGAGATGGCTACACCTTC. It encodes CASSQQSGDGYTF. Based on the CDR3 plus reference TRBV18 and TRBJ1-2, the full variable domain is NAGVMQNPRHLVRRRGQEARLRCSPMKGHSHVYWYRQLPEEGLKFMVYLQKENIIDESGMPKERFSAEFPKEGPSILRIQQVVRGDSAAYFCASSQQSGDGYTFGSGTRLTVV.

This clonotype was detected many times. J is TRBJ2-7 and V is TRBV25-1, with D unresolved. The CDR3 spans 14 residues. The germline V gene encodes CDR1 MGHDK and CDR2 SYGVNS. Trimming took off 5 bases at V and 3 bases at J, with 14 bases between the two ends. CDR3 residues: CASSPQTPHYEQYF. In DNA form, the CDR3 reads TGTGCCAGCAGTCCACAAACTCCGCACTACGAGCAGTACTTC.

There are a few counts of this clonotype. This chain uses TRBV20-1 with TRBJ1-5; tentative D call: TRBD1 (6 bases). V dropped 3 bases and J dropped 5 bases, with 14 bases sitting between them. The CDR3 is made up of 14 amino acids. Germline V gene lookup returns CDR1 DFQATT and CDR2 SNEGSKA (reference sequence). For the CDR3, the DNA is TGCAGTGCTAGGCTGGACAGTAATTATCAGCCCCAGCATTTT. Amino acids: CSARLDSNYQPQHF.

The chain joins TRBV20-1 to TRBJ1-4; no clear D gene. The CDR3 runs 13 residues. Trimming shortened V by 5 bases and J by 7 bases, and 14 bases separated the two germline ends. From germline, CDR1 is DFQATT and CDR2 SNEGSKA (reference sequence). The CDR3 DNA reads TGCAGTGCTCACCGATCGGGGAGTGAAAAACTGTTTTTT. Translated, it gives CSAHRSGSEKLFF.

The CDR3 here is CASSSPGTPVISGYTF. CDR3 DNA: TGTGCCAGCAGCTCTCCCGGGACGCCAGTAATCAGTGGCTACACCTTC. This chain connects TRBV7-2 to TRBJ1-2, with TRBD1 as a possible D gene (5 bases). V was pared by 4 bases and J by 7 bases, with 22 bases between. Germline lookup yields CDR1 SGHTA and CDR2 FQGNSA. The CDR3 consists of 16 residues.